This TCR beta chain originates from a study of blood T cell repertoires in COVID-19. Across the study: Samples representing acute and convalescent COVID-19 were sourced from the United States, Italy and Spain.

Germline V lookup: CDR1 LNHDA, CDR2 SQIVND (reference sequence). V lost 3 bases, J lost 1 base, and 12 bases stayed unmatched. This CDR3 has 21 amino acids. In this sample, this clone turned up once. The table came from immunoSEQ multiplex PCR; TCRdb's copy has only in-frame clones and leaves some out. The profile shows about 400,000 clones, just under 90% of them singletons. Those who participated ranged in age from about 18 to 95 years and resided in some 24 US areas. The receptor comes from a woman between 25 and 40 years old who had recovered from COVID-19. J is TRBJ2-2 and V is TRBV19; 15 bases are shared with TRBD2. The specimen was PBMCs or T cells enriched from blood (not recorded which). The CDR3 loop reads CASSMKGPGLAGGRNTGELFF. CDR3 nucleotides: TGTGCCAGTAGTATGAAGGGGCCGGGACTAGCGGGGGGTAGGAACACCGGGGAGCTGTTTTTT.